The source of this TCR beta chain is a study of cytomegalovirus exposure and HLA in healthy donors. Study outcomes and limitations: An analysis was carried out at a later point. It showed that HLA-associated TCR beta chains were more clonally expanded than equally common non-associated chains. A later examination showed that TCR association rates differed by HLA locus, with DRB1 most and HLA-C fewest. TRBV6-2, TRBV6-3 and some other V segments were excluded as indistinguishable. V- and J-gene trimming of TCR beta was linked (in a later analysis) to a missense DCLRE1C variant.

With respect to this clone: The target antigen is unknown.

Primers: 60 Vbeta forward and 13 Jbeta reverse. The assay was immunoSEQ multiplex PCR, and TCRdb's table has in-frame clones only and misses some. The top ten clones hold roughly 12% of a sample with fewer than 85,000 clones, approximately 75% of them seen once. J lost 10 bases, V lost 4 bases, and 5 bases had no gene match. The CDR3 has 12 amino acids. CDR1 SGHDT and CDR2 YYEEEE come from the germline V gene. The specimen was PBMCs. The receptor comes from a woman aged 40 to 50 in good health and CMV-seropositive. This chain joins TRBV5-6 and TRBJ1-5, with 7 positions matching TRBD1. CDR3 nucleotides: TGTGCCAGCAGCACGGGGACAGCCCCCCAGCATTTT. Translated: CASSTGTAPQHF.